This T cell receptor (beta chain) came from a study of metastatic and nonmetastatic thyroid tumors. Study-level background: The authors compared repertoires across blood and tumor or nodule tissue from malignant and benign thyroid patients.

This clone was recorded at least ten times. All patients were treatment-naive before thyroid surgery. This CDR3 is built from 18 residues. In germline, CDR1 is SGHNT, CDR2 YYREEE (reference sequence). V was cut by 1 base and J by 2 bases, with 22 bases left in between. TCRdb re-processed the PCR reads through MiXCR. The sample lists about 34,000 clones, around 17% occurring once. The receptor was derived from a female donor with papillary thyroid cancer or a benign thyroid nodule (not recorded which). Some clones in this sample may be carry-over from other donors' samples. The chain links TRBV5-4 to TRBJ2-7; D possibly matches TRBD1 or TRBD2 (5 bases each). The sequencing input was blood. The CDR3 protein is CASSLHRSRRQSPYEQYF. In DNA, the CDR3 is TGTGCCAGCAGCTTGCACAGGAGCCGGAGGCAGAGCCCCTACGAGCAGTACTTC.